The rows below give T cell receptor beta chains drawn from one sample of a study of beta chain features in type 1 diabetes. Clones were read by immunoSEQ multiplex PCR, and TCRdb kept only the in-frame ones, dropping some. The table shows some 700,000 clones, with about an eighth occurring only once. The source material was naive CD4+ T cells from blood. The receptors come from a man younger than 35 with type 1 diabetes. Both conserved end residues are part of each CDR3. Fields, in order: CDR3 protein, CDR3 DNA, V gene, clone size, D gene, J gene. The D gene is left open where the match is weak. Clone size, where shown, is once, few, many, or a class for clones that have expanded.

CDR3: CAWSVQTNTEAFF
DNA: TGTGCCTGGAGTGTTCAGACGAACACTGAAGCTTTCTTT
V: TRBV30
size: NA
D: NA
J: TRBJ1-1

CDR3: CASSGAGLGTETQYF
DNA: TGTGCCAGCAGCGGAGCGGGACTGGGCACAGAGACCCAGTACTTC
V: TRBV7-2
size: few
D: TRBD2
J: TRBJ2-5

CDR3: CASSLIGGSNTEAFF
DNA: TGCGCCAGCAGCTTGATCGGGGGCTCGAACACTGAAGCTTTCTTT
V: TRBV5-1
size: NA
D: NA
J: TRBJ1-1

CDR3: CAWTGGMNTEAFF
DNA: TGTGCCTGGACAGGGGGAATGAACACTGAAGCTTTCTTT
V: TRBV30
size: NA
D: TRBD1
J: TRBJ1-1

CDR3: CASSYGQVNEKLFF
DNA: TGTGCCAGCAGCTACGGTCAAGTAAATGAAAAACTGTTTTTT
V: TRBV14
size: few
D: NA
J: TRBJ1-4

CDR3: CASSTQGARTEAFF
DNA: TGTGCCAGCAGTACCCAGGGGGCACGGACTGAAGCTTTCTTT
V: TRBV2
size: NA
D: TRBD1
J: TRBJ1-1

CDR3: CAWSQDSNEKLFF
DNA: TGTGCCTGGAGTCAGGACAGCAATGAAAAACTGTTTTTT
V: TRBV30
size: few
D: NA
J: TRBJ1-4

CDR3: CAWSSGTGITDTQYF
DNA: TGTGCCTGGAGTTCCGGGACAGGGATAACAGATACGCAGTATTTT
V: TRBV30
size: few
D: TRBD1
J: TRBJ2-3

CDR3: CASSLFPQNTEAFF
DNA: TGTGCCAGCAGCTTATTCCCACAGAACACTGAAGCTTTCTTT
V: TRBV7-6
size: NA
D: NA
J: TRBJ1-1

CDR3: CASSFADTQYF
DNA: TGTGCCAGCAGCTTTGCCGATACGCAGTATTTT
V: TRBV7-2
size: few
D: NA
J: TRBJ2-3

CDR3: CASSDLWGATNEKLFF
DNA: TGTGCCAGCAGTGATTTGTGGGGAGCAACTAATGAAAAACTGTTTTTT
V: TRBV25-1
size: NA
D: NA
J: TRBJ1-4

CDR3: CASSYSGQGQPQHF
DNA: TGTGCCAGCAGTTACTCGGGACAGGGTCAGCCCCAGCATTTT
V: TRBV6-6
size: few
D: TRBD1
J: TRBJ1-5

CDR3: CASSQGFVNEKLFF
DNA: TGTGCCAGCAGCCAGGGATTCGTTAATGAAAAACTGTTTTTT
V: TRBV28
size: NA
D: NA
J: TRBJ1-4

CDR3: CASSEGRNTGELFF
DNA: TGTGCCAGCAGTGAGGGCAGGAACACCGGGGAGCTGTTTTTT
V: TRBV2
size: few
D: NA
J: TRBJ2-2

CDR3: CASSYGGLTDTQYF
DNA: TGTGCCAGCAGTTACGGTGGGTTGACAGATACGCAGTATTTT
V: TRBV6-5
size: NA
D: NA
J: TRBJ2-3

CDR3: CAWTRDTRIGGYTF
DNA: TGTGCCTGGACCAGGGACACCCGGATAGGTGGCTACACCTTC
V: TRBV30
size: few
D: NA
J: TRBJ1-2

CDR3: CASSQSGDTQYF
DNA: TGTGCCAGCAGCCAAAGCGGAGATACGCAGTATTTT
V: TRBV9
size: NA
D: NA
J: TRBJ2-3

CDR3: CAWSPMGLAGSAQETQYF
DNA: TGTGCCTGGAGTCCGATGGGACTAGCGGGGAGCGCCCAAGAGACCCAGTACTTC
V: TRBV30
size: NA
D: TRBD2
J: TRBJ2-5

CDR3: CSVEGVPGYTF
DNA: TGCAGCGTTGAAGGGGTCCCCGGCTACACCTTC
V: TRBV29-1
size: few
D: NA
J: TRBJ1-2

CDR3: CSVRLNTEAFF
DNA: TGCAGCGTTCGCCTGAACACTGAAGCTTTCTTT
V: TRBV29-1
size: NA
D: NA
J: TRBJ1-1

CDR3: CASSPRTGVGANVLTF
DNA: TGCGCCAGCAGCCCCAGAACAGGTGTTGGGGCCAACGTCCTGACTTTC
V: TRBV4-1
size: NA
D: NA
J: TRBJ2-6

CDR3: CASSDRASGYGYTF
DNA: TGTGCCAGCAGTGACCGAGCCAGTGGGTATGGCTACACCTTC
V: TRBV2
size: few
D: NA
J: TRBJ1-2

CDR3: CASSLDPGFPDTQYF
DNA: TGTGCCAGCAGCTTAGATCCCGGATTTCCAGATACGCAGTATTTT
V: TRBV7-8
size: few
D: NA
J: TRBJ2-3

CDR3: CASSPDRGEETQYF
DNA: TGCGCCAGCAGCCCGGACCGGGGCGAGGAGACCCAGTACTTC
V: TRBV5-1
size: NA
D: NA
J: TRBJ2-5

CDR3: CASSPRSGQETQYF
DNA: TGTGCCAGCAGCCCGAGGTCAGGACAAGAGACCCAGTACTTC
V: TRBV7-9
size: few
D: NA
J: TRBJ2-5

CDR3: CASREGTEAFF
DNA: TGTGCCAGCAGGGAGGGCACTGAAGCTTTCTTT
V: TRBV9
size: few
D: NA
J: TRBJ1-1

CDR3: CATRQGAGKTQYF
DNA: TGTGCCACCCGACAGGGGGCCGGGAAGACCCAGTACTTC
V: TRBV25-1
size: few
D: TRBD1
J: TRBJ2-5

CDR3: CSVDSVSGANVLTF
DNA: TGCAGCGTTGATTCTGTCTCTGGGGCCAACGTCCTGACTTTC
V: TRBV29-1
size: few
D: NA
J: TRBJ2-6

CDR3: CAWSKRASGNTIYF
DNA: TGTGCCTGGAGTAAGCGAGCCTCTGGAAACACCATATATTTT
V: TRBV30
size: few
D: NA
J: TRBJ1-3

CDR3: CASSLASSGNTIYF
DNA: TGTGCCAGCAGCTTAGCATCCTCTGGAAACACCATATATTTT
V: TRBV13
size: few
D: NA
J: TRBJ1-3

CDR3: CASSLRGTVEEKLFF
DNA: TGTGCCAGCTCCCTCAGGGGGACAGTGGAAGAAAAACTGTTTTTT
V: TRBV18
size: few
D: TRBD1
J: TRBJ1-4

CDR3: CAWSIYRTSGISYNEQFF
DNA: TGTGCCTGGAGTATTTACAGGACTAGCGGGATCTCTTACAATGAGCAGTTCTTC
V: TRBV30
size: few
D: TRBD2
J: TRBJ2-1

CDR3: CASSPPGQGYEQYF
DNA: TGTGCCAGCAGTCCGCCGGGACAGGGATACGAGCAGTACTTC
V: TRBV2
size: NA
D: TRBD1
J: TRBJ2-7

CDR3: CASSTGTSVNTQYF
DNA: TGTGCCAGCAGCACCGGGACTAGCGTTAATACGCAGTATTTT
V: TRBV27
size: few
D: TRBD2
J: TRBJ2-3

CDR3: CASSEDRAQETQYF
DNA: TGTGCCAGCTCGGAAGACAGGGCACAAGAGACCCAGTACTTC
V: TRBV18
size: few
D: TRBD1
J: TRBJ2-5

CDR3: CASSLQTSSADTQYF
DNA: TGTGCCAGCAGCCTACAGACTAGTTCCGCAGATACGCAGTATTTT
V: TRBV7-2
size: NA
D: NA
J: TRBJ2-3

CDR3: CASSADRAQQYF
DNA: TGTGCCAGCAGCGCGGACAGGGCTCAGCAGTACTTC
V: TRBV7-8
size: NA
D: TRBD1
J: TRBJ2-7

CDR3: CASSLGVQETQYF
DNA: TGTGCCAGCAGCTTAGGGGTCCAAGAGACCCAGTACTTC
V: TRBV11-1
size: NA
D: NA
J: TRBJ2-5

CDR3: CASGLAPGLAGYTGELFF
DNA: TGTGCTAGTGGTTTGGCGCCAGGACTAGCGGGGTACACCGGGGAGCTGTTTTTT
V: TRBV12-5
size: NA
D: TRBD2
J: TRBJ2-2

CDR3: CSVGRPNTEAFF
DNA: TGCAGCGTTGGACGTCCGAACACTGAAGCTTTCTTT
V: TRBV29-1
size: NA
D: NA
J: TRBJ1-1

CDR3: CASSGRGQTEAFF
DNA: TGTGCCAGCAGCGGCCGGGGTCAAACTGAAGCTTTCTTT
V: TRBV11-1
size: few
D: NA
J: TRBJ1-1

CDR3: CASSPPLVRNYGYTF
DNA: TGTGCCAGCAGCCCCCCTCTCGTCAGAAACTATGGCTACACCTTC
V: TRBV7-9
size: few
D: NA
J: TRBJ1-2

CDR3: CASSPRASGGAYQETQYF
DNA: TGTGCCAGCAGCCCCAGGGCTAGCGGGGGAGCGTACCAAGAGACCCAGTACTTC
V: TRBV11-1
size: NA
D: TRBD2
J: TRBJ2-5

CDR3: CSAAGQGLEQYF
DNA: TGCAGCGCCGCGGGACAGGGACTCGAGCAGTACTTC
V: TRBV29-1
size: NA
D: TRBD1
J: TRBJ2-7

CDR3: CASSRDRGAGNTIYF
DNA: TGCGCCAGCAGCCGGGACAGGGGAGCTGGAAACACCATATATTTT
V: TRBV4-1
size: few
D: TRBD1
J: TRBJ1-3

CDR3: CASSGPLDGYTF
DNA: TGTGCCAGCAGCGGGCCCCTTGATGGCTACACCTTC
V: TRBV9
size: few
D: NA
J: TRBJ1-2